The following is a T cell receptor (beta chain) sequence with its context. The sample comes from a study of blood T cell repertoires in COVID-19. At the level of the study: Spain, Italy and the United States supplied samples that represented acute and convalescent COVID-19.

Germline-derived CDR1 and CDR2 are LGHDT and YNNKEL (reference sequence). The CDR3 covers 13 residues. The V gene lost 1 base and the J gene lost 8 bases, with 8 bases spanning the gap. The authors' processing: Amplifying reference gene primers gave estimates of nucleated cell counts. Sequencing was performed with immunoSEQ multiplex PCR; in TCRdb, only in-frame clones are kept and a portion is missing. Clone size and the V and J calls come from that table; the DNA yielded D and trimming. Among 65,000 to 80,000 clones listed, around 90% were seen once. The rearrangement joins TRBV3-1 (or the pseudogene TRBV3-2) to TRBJ1-4; D gene unclear. This sequence was found in a human donor in a cohort sampled during active COVID-19. The specimen sequenced was peripheral blood. The chain's CDR3 is CASSQGVAEKLFF. The DNA of the CDR3 is TGTGCCAGCAGCCAAGGAGTCGCCGAAAAACTGTTTTTT.